This T cell receptor (beta chain) came from a study of PD-1 blockade in classical Hodgkin lymphoma. Study background: Administration of nivolumab to patients was at 3 mg/kg intravenously every 2 weeks.

As concerns this clone: No antigen is known for it.

Germline lookup yields CDR1 SGDLS and CDR2 YYNGEE. The V gene lost 6 bases and the J gene lost 2 bases, with 11 bases spanning the gap. The CDR3 is 13 amino acids. Relapses following autologous stem cell transplantation were seen in all patients, with brentuximab vedotin exposure varying. Study-wide results and caveats: A reduction in baseline TCR diversity was reportedly seen in newly diagnosed patients relative to healthy donors. A significant rise in TCR diversity by C4D1 was seen for CD4+ but not CD8+ cells. Patients newly diagnosed and complete responders had comparable baseline diversity.

The method was immunoSEQ multiplex PCR; TCRdb's version includes in-frame clones alone and lacks a portion of them. The sample has roughly 81,000 clones, about 93% seen once; the top ten hold over 2%. The V call is TRBV9, the J call TRBJ1-2; D ambiguous. This receptor was identified in a human donor with classical Hodgkin lymphoma. The material sequenced was peripheral blood mononuclear cells (PBMCs), taken before the second cycle of nivolumab. CDR3 DNA: TGTGCCAGCACCCTGGGAGGAAACTATGGCTACACCTTC. Translating it yields CASTLGGNYGYTF. Complete variable domain (other parts from reference TRBV9 and TRBJ1-2): DSGVTQTPKHLITATGQRVTLRCSPRSGDLSVYWYQQSLDQGLQFLIQYYNGEERAKGNILERFSAQQFPDLHSELNLSSLELGDSALYFCASTLGGNYGYTFGSGTRLTVV.